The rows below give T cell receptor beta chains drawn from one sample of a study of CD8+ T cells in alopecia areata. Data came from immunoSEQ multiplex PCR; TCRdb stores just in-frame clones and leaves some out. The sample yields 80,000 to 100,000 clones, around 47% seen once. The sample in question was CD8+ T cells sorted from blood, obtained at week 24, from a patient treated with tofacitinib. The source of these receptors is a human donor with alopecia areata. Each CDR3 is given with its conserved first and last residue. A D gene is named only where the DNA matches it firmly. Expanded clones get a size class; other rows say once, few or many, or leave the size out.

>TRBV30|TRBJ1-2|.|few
CAWETGRGYGYTF
TGTGCCTGGGAAACCGGCCGTGGGTATGGCTACACCTTC
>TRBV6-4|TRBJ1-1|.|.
CASSVGENTEAFF
TGTGCCAGCAGTGTCGGAGAGAACACTGAAGCTTTCTTT
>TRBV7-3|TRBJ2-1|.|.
CASSTDSRRGYNEQFF
TGTGCCAGCAGTACGGACTCACGGAGGGGGTACAATGAGCAGTTCTTC
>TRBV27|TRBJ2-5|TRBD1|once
CASSPTRAGGYQETQYF
TGTGCCAGCTCCCCTACCCGGGCAGGGGGCTACCAAGAGACCCAGTACTTC
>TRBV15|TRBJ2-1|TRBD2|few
CATSRVGLAGFYEQFF
TGTGCCACCAGCAGAGTGGGGCTAGCGGGATTCTATGAGCAGTTCTTC
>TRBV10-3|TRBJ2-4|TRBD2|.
CAISESAGLAGGMSGIQYF
TGTGCCATCAGTGAGTCGGCCGGACTAGCGGGGGGGATGAGCGGCATTCAGTACTTC
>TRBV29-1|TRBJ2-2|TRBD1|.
CSVGGQGAAGELFF
TGCAGCGTTGGTGGACAGGGGGCGGCCGGGGAGCTGTTTTTT
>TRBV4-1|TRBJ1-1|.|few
CASSPASAMGTEAFF
TGCGCCAGCAGCCCAGCATCAGCTATGGGCACTGAAGCTTTCTTT
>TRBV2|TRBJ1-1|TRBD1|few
CASRLTGVNTEAFF
TGTGCCAGCAGGTTGACAGGGGTGAACACTGAAGCTTTCTTT
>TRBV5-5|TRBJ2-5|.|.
CASSFEGEGETQYF
TGTGCCAGCAGCTTTGAGGGGGAAGGGGAGACCCAGTACTTC
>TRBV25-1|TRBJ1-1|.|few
CASSEYGGGATEAFF
TGTGCCAGCAGTGAATACGGGGGAGGGGCCACTGAAGCTTTCTTT
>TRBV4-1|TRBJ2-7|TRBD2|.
CASSQVPSGINEQYF
TGCGCCAGCAGCCAAGTGCCTAGCGGGATCAACGAGCAGTACTTC
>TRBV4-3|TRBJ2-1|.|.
CASSQGQSNEQFF
TGCGCCAGCAGCCAGGGCCAGTCTAATGAGCAGTTCTTC
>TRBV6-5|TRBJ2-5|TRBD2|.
CASESGGPQGETQYF
TGTGCCAGCGAGAGCGGGGGGCCTCAGGGGGAGACCCAGTACTTC
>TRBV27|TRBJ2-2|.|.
CASSLSGSSSGELFF
TGTGCCAGCAGTTTATCTGGTAGTAGCTCCGGGGAGCTGTTTTTT
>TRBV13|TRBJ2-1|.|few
CASSHRSSYNEQFF
TGTGCCAGCAGCCACAGGAGCTCCTACAATGAGCAGTTCTTC
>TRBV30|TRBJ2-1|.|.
CAWGTGAIRSSYNEQFF
TGTGCCTGGGGAACCGGAGCCATAAGGAGCTCCTACAATGAGCAGTTCTTC
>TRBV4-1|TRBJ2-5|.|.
CASSPGWAQYF
TGCGCCAGCTCTCCTGGCTGGGCCCAGTACTTC
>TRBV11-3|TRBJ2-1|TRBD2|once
CASSLGLAGWNEQFF
TGTGCCAGCAGCTTAGGACTAGCGGGATGGAATGAGCAGTTCTTC
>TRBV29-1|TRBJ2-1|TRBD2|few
CSAAAGVVNEQFF
TGCAGCGCAGCGGCGGGAGTAGTCAATGAGCAGTTCTTC
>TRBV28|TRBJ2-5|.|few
CASSPTRVRKETQYF
TGTGCCAGCAGCCCGACACGCGTAAGAAAAGAGACCCAGTACTTC
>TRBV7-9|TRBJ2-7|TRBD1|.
CASSSRGQGQIEQYF
TGTGCCAGCAGCTCTAGGGGACAGGGGCAGATCGAGCAGTACTTC
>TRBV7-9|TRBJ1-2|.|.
CASSLGQQVPNYGYTF
TGTGCCAGCAGCTTAGGGCAGCAAGTACCCAACTATGGCTACACCTTC
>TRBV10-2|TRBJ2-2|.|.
CASGRLEGELFF
TGCGCCAGCGGTAGGCTAGAGGGGGAGCTGTTTTTT
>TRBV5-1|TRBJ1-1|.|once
CASTIGGITEAFF
TGCGCCAGCACTATAGGGGGAATCACTGAAGCTTTCTTT
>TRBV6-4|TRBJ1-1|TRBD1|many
CASSDSGGGSFF
TGTGCCAGCAGTGACTCTGGAGGGGGCTCTTTCTTT
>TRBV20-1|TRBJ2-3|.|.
CSGSDTQYF
TGCAGTGGTTCAGATACGCAGTATTTT
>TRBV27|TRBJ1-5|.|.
CASRGNQPQHF
TGTGCCAGCAGGGGCAATCAGCCCCAGCATTTT
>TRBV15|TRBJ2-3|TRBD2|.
CATSRGLRREPTDTQYF
TGTGCCACCAGCAGGGGCCTGCGGCGGGAGCCCACAGATACGCAGTATTTT
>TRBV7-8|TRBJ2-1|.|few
CATAGPDWEQFF
TGTGCCACCGCCGGCCCGGATTGGGAGCAGTTCTTC
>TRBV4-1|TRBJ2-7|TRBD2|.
CASSQLLRGAFEQYF
TGCGCCAGCAGCCAACTGTTGCGGGGGGCCTTTGAGCAGTACTTC
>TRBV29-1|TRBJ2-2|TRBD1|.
CSVPGQGVNTGELFF
TGCAGCGTACCCGGACAGGGGGTGAACACCGGGGAGCTGTTTTTT
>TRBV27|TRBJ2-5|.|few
CASRSGYQETQYF
TGTGCCAGCAGGAGCGGTTACCAAGAGACCCAGTACTTC
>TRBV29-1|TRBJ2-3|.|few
CSVVWEWKDTQYF
TGCAGCGTTGTTTGGGAGTGGAAAGATACGCAGTATTTT
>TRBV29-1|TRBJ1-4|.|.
CSVRAGEKLFF
TGCAGCGTTAGGGCTGGAGAAAAACTGTTTTTT
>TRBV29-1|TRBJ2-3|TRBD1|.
CSVEVEAGGLVGDTQYF
TGCAGCGTTGAAGTAGAAGCAGGGGGCCTGGTGGGAGATACGCAGTATTTT